The 14 T cell receptor beta chains below come from one sample, sequenced in a study of CD8 T cells in Susac syndrome (dated by TCRdb to the late 2010s). The library was made by the immunoSEQ multiplex PCR assay. RNA was extracted with the RNeasy kit and roughly 0.5 to 1 ug was reverse transcribed using random hexamers. Using fastp trimming at Q25 and MiXCR clonotype assembly, TCRdb reanalyzed the public sequencing data and kept in-frame beta chains. Records with the same CDR3 protein are collapsed into one entry carrying the most frequent genes and DNA. A total of tens of thousands of distinct CDR3 sequences appear in this sample, about 92% of them only once. The top ten hold approximately 0.25% of the sample. Sequences were obtained from CD8+ T cells from PBMCs. The receptors were gathered from a human donor in good health.

The rearrangement uses TRBV25-1 and TRBJ2-1, with TRBD2 matching 8 bases. The CDR3 totals 16 residues. Germline-derived CDR1 and CDR2 are MGHDK and SYGVNS. J lost 9 bases, V lost 2 bases, and 12 bases had no gene match. CDR3 DNA sequence: TGTGCCAGCAGTGAAGGGTTTTACGGGGGGGAAAGTGAGCAGTTCTTC. Translating gives CASSEGFYGGESEQFF.

The chain links TRBV12-3 or TRBV12-4 to TRBJ2-1; 9 nucleotides match TRBD2. This CDR3 has 15 residues. V lost 5 bases to trimming and J lost 6 bases; unmatched junction nucleotides: 8. In DNA form, the CDR3 reads TGTGCCAGCAGTCGTCCTAGCGGGGAAGGCAATGAGCAGTTCTTC. This sequence encodes CASSRPSGEGNEQFF.

V gene TRBV2 combines with J gene TRBJ2-3, with TRBD2 identical over 11 bases. The V segment lost 3 bases and the J segment 0 bases; nucleotides outside the gene matches: 8. CDR1 is SNHLY and CDR2 is FYNNEI in the germline V gene. The CDR3 covers 18 residues. DNA for the CDR3: TGTGCCAGCAGTGATTTGTCTAGCGGGGGGATTAGCACAGATACGCAGTATTTT. It yields the protein CASSDLSSGGISTDTQYF.

The rearrangement links TRBV27 to TRBJ2-1; no clear D gene. CDR1 and CDR2 from the germline V gene are MNHEY and SMNVEV (reference sequence). The V end was cut by 4 bases, the J end by 0 bases, with 10 bases between. CDR3 length equals 15 residues. For the CDR3, the DNA is TGTGCCAGCAGTTCCGAGTTTAGCTCCTACAATGAGCAGTTCTTC. As protein: CASSSEFSSYNEQFF.

This clonotype has just one count. The chain carries TRBV12-5 and TRBJ1-1; D not resolved. Germline CDR1 LGHNT, CDR2 FRNRAP. The CDR3 runs 13 residues. V lost 5 bases and J 7 bases, leaving 14 bases between the germline ends. The CDR3 spells CASGLGKHLEAFF. The CDR3 DNA reads TGTGCTAGTGGTCTGGGAAAACACCTTGAAGCTTTCTTT.

V and J are TRBV12-3 or TRBV12-4 and TRBJ1-2, with unresolved D. The V end was cut by 3 bases, the J end by 8 bases, with 13 bases between. The CDR3 has 13 residues. The CDR3 nucleotides are TGTGCCAGCAGTTTTAGTCTGCTCGAGGGCTACACCTTC. It yields the protein CASSFSLLEGYTF.

V gene TRBV7-2 combines with J gene TRBJ2-7; unclear D gene. CDR1 and CDR2 from the germline V gene are SGHTA and FQGNSA. The germline V and J ends were trimmed by 1 base and 3 bases, with 16 bases remaining between them. The CDR3 is 16 amino acids. CDR3 residues: CASSLVPTAVLYEQYF. The CDR3 coding sequence is TGTGCCAGCAGCTTAGTCCCTACCGCGGTCCTCTACGAGCAGTACTTC.

V is TRBV11-2 and J is TRBJ2-5, with D unresolved. The CDR3 runs to 15 residues. V was cut by 1 base and J by 2 bases, with 11 bases left in between. Germline values: CDR1 SGHAT, CDR2 FQNNGV. The CDR3 DNA sequence: TGTGCCAGCAGCTTAGTCGGGCTTGCACAAGAGACCCAGTACTTC. Protein product: CASSLVGLAQETQYF.

This chain uses TRBV10-2 with TRBJ2-3; no definite D call. V was shortened by 3 bases and J by 4 bases, with 2 bases between the two germline ends. The CDR3 extends over 11 amino acids. Germline loops: CDR1 WSHSY, CDR2 SAAADI. The CDR3 here is CASSEADTQYF. The DNA for the CDR3 is TGCGCCAGCAGTGAAGCAGATACGCAGTATTTT.

The rearrangement links TRBV19 to TRBJ2-4; tentatively, D is TRBD1 (6 bases). Germline lookup yields CDR1 LNHDA and CDR2 SQIVND (reference sequence). V gave up 4 bases and J gave up 0 bases, with 13 bases separating them. The CDR3 spans 16 residues. Here the CDR3 DNA reads TGTGCCAGTAGTACTACAGGGTTGGGAGCCAAAAACATTCAGTACTTC. Amino acids: CASSTTGLGAKNIQYF. Together with reference TRBV19 and TRBJ2-4, the CDR3 gives the full variable domain: DGGITQSPKYLFRKEGQNVTLSCEQNLNHDAMYWYRQDPGQGLRLIYYSQIVNDFQKGDIAEGYSVSREKKESFPLTVTSAQKNPTAFYLCASSTTGLGAKNIQYFGAGTRLSVL.

V is TRBV6-1 and J is TRBJ2-3, with unresolved D. The germline CDR1 and CDR2 sequences are MNHNS and SASEGT. V was clipped by 3 bases and J by 2 bases, with 15 bases between them. The CDR3 is 16 residues long. The CDR3 coding sequence is TGTGCCAGCAGTGACCCTTCTAGTATTTCCACAGATACGCAGTATTTT. This encodes CASSDPSSISTDTQYF.

The chain is built from TRBV12-5 and TRBJ2-1; 9 bases line up with TRBD1. There are 14 residues in the CDR3. After removal of 5 bases from V and 12 bases from J, the junction contained 11 bases not matched to a gene. Looked up from germline, CDR1 is LGHNT and CDR2 is FRNRAP. The CDR3 DNA reads TGTGCTAGTGGTACCCTGGACAGGGGACTGGGGCAGTTCTTC. Translation: CASGTLDRGLGQFF.

This chain links TRBV29-1 with TRBJ2-1, with 7 nucleotides matching TRBD2. The trim removed 4 bases at V and 7 bases at J, leaving 16 bases unmatched. Germline V gives CDR1 SQVTM, CDR2 ANQGSEA. The CDR3 spans 16 residues. The CDR3 reads CSVVGSWGGWRNEQFF. The CDR3, as DNA: TGCAGCGTTGTCGGGAGTTGGGGGGGATGGAGGAATGAGCAGTTCTTC.

In this sample, this clonotype turned up once. The V gene is TRBV10-3, the J gene TRBJ2-3; a possible D gene is TRBD2 (5 bases). From germline, CDR1 is ENHRY and CDR2 SYGVKD. This CDR3 comprises 13 residues. The germline V and J ends were trimmed by 5 bases and 3 bases, with 9 bases remaining between them. CDR3 nucleotide sequence: TGTGCCATCAGTAAGGAGGAGACAGATACGCAGTATTTT. Translation: CAISKEETDTQYF.